Presented here are 13 T cell receptor beta chains from one specimen sequenced in a study of blood T cell repertoires in COVID-19. TCRdb keeps only in-frame clones here, not all; method: immunoSEQ multiplex PCR. Seen here are approximately 210,000 clones, around four fifths observed once, and the top ten hold 0.95%. The specimen was peripheral blood. The receptor source for this set is a man in his sixties with COVID-19, enrolled during active disease.

The J gene is TRBJ2-1, the V gene TRBV2, with TRBD2 matching 13 bases. The CDR3 runs 17 residues. Trimming at V came to 4 bases and at J to 6 bases, leaving 9 bases not matched to a gene. CDR1 is SNHLY, CDR2 FYNNEI, per germline. CDR3 nucleotide sequence: TGTGCCAGCAGTGGTGGGACTAGCGGGAAGTCGGGCAATGAGCAGTTCTTC. Its protein is CASSGGTSGKSGNEQFF.

The sample holds a few counts of this clone. J is TRBJ2-7 and V is TRBV19; maybe TRBD2 (6 bases). The CDR3 has 14 amino acids. V was cut by 4 bases and J by 2 bases, with 12 bases left in between. Germline V CDR1 and CDR2: LNHDA, SQIVND (reference sequence). The CDR3 loop reads CASSKDYDTYEQYF. In nucleotides, the CDR3 is TGTGCCAGTAGTAAGGACTACGATACCTACGAGCAGTACTTC. Looking up the rest from reference TRBV19 and TRBJ2-7 gives the full variable domain: DGGITQSPKYLFRKEGQNVTLSCEQNLNHDAMYWYRQDPGQGLRLIYYSQIVNDFQKGDIAEGYSVSREKKESFPLTVTSAQKNPTAFYLCASSKDYDTYEQYFGPGTRLTVT.

The genes are TRBV9 and TRBJ2-2, with D possibly being TRBD1 (5 bases). V lost 3 bases and J 4 bases, leaving 16 bases between the germline ends. This CDR3 is 16 amino acids long. The germline V gene has CDR1 SGDLS and CDR2 YYNGEE. The CDR3 spells CASSASGLQVTGELFF. As DNA, the CDR3 is TGTGCCAGCAGCGCATCAGGGCTCCAGGTCACCGGGGAGCTGTTTTTT.

About this clone: The junction does not match germline at one end; this may be a read error. The chain is built from TRBV5-4 and TRBJ2-7, with 7 bases lining up with TRBD1. The CDR3 totals 14 residues. CDR1 and CDR2 (germline): SGHNT, YYREEE (reference sequence). CDR3 in amino acids: CATSLSTGSYEQYF. CDR3 coding DNA: TGTGCCACCAGCTTATCGACAGGGTCCTACGAGCAGTACTTC.

The chain combines TRBV9 with TRBJ2-1; D is undetermined. The length of the CDR3 is 13 residues. Per the germline V gene, CDR1 is SGDLS and CDR2 is YYNGEE. V lost 0 bases, J lost 7 bases, and 8 bases lay in between. CDR3 region: CASSVDGRNEQFF. CDR3 coding DNA: TGTGCCAGCAGCGTAGACGGTAGAAATGAGCAGTTCTTC. The full variable domain, with the rest looked up from reference TRBV9 and TRBJ2-1, is DSGVTQTPKHLITATGQRVTLRCSPRSGDLSVYWYQQSLDQGLQFLIQYYNGEERAKGNILERFSAQQFPDLHSELNLSSLELGDSALYFCASSVDGRNEQFFGPGTRLTVL.

The chain uses TRBV2 and TRBJ1-5; D is possibly TRBD1 (6 bases). Trimming cost V 2 bases and J 5 bases, with 13 bases left between them. The CDR3 loop spans 15 amino acids. Per the germline V gene, CDR1 is SNHLY and CDR2 is FYNNEI. As DNA, the CDR3 is TGTGCCAGCAGTGAATATGGGCAGGGGTATCAGCCCCAGCATTTT. The encoded protein is CASSEYGQGYQPQHF.

The chain has TRBV3-1 (or the pseudogene TRBV3-2) and TRBJ2-1; TRBD2 aligns across 10 bases. CDR1 and CDR2 from the germline V gene are LGHDT and YNNKEL (reference sequence). The V and J ends lost 4 bases and 8 bases, in that order; junction bases with no gene match: 5. This CDR3 spans 14 amino acids. The CDR3 is CASSPSGRVDEQFF. The CDR3 DNA sequence: TGTGCCAGCAGCCCCAGCGGGAGGGTGGATGAGCAGTTCTTC.

The chain links TRBV6-5 to TRBJ1-4; D remains ambiguous. The CDR3 has 13 amino acids. Between the trimmed V and J ends, which lost 5 bases and 7 bases, there was a span of 11 bases. The germline V gene has CDR1 MNHEY and CDR2 SVGAGI. CDR3 DNA: TGTGCCAGCAGTCTAAGCGGTGGTGAAAAACTGTTTTTT. It specifies CASSLSGGEKLFF.

The count of this clone is one. The J gene is TRBJ2-1, the V gene TRBV3-1 (or the pseudogene TRBV3-2); D is perhaps TRBD2 (5 bases). CDR1 and CDR2 (germline): LGHDT, YNNKEL (reference sequence). V was cut by 0 bases and J by 5 bases, with 14 bases left in between. This CDR3 has 16 amino acids. Here the CDR3 reads CASSQDSGSKNNEQFF. The CDR3, as DNA: TGTGCCAGCAGCCAAGATAGTGGGAGTAAGAACAATGAGCAGTTCTTC.

This clone was detected once. The chain is built from TRBV27 and TRBJ1-2, with D tentatively TRBD1 (6 bases). Trimming pared 0 bases from V and 5 bases from J, leaving 10 bases between. Germline lookup yields CDR1 MNHEY and CDR2 SMNVEV (reference sequence). The CDR3 is 14 residues long. This CDR3 is CASSLSGTLYGYTF. The CDR3 bases are TGTGCCAGCAGTTTATCCGGGACACTATATGGCTACACCTTC.

The J gene is TRBJ1-1, the V gene TRBV14; D remains ambiguous. Per the germline V gene, CDR1 is SGHDN and CDR2 is FVKESK. The CDR3 contains 13 residues. Trimming pared 5 bases from V and 0 bases from J, leaving 7 bases between. The CDR3 bases are TGTGCCAGCAGCGTCGGAGTGAACACTGAAGCTTTCTTT. Its protein product is CASSVGVNTEAFF.

This chain uses TRBV5-6 with TRBJ1-3; D is uncertain. V was trimmed by 0 bases and J by 2 bases, leaving 6 bases between them. Germline V CDR1 and CDR2: SGHDT, YYEEEE. The CDR3 is 14 residues long. The CDR3 here is CASSLGRTGNTIYF. Here the CDR3 DNA reads TGTGCCAGCAGCTTGGGGAGAACTGGAAACACCATATATTTT.

The V gene is TRBV6-2 or TRBV6-3, the J gene TRBJ1-5; 7 nucleotides align to TRBD1. J gave up 6 bases and V 2 bases, and 4 bases lay outside the gene matches. The CDR3 extends over 14 amino acids. Germline CDR1 MNHEY, CDR2 SVGEGT. The CDR3: CASSYVQGGQPQHF. The CDR3 DNA follows: TGTGCCAGCAGTTACGTCCAGGGGGGTCAGCCCCAGCATTTT.